Presented here are 27 T cell receptor beta chains from one specimen sequenced in a study of T cells in Graves' hyperthyroidism and ophthalmopathy. Amplified TCR beta CDR3 regions came from RNA transcripts. A first-round RT-PCR of the TCR CDR3 used the HTBI primer set. TCRdb reprocessed the multiplex PCR reads via MiXCR and lists one record per CDR3 protein. Among about half a million distinct CDR3 sequences listed, about 15% were seen once. Sequencing used blood. Every receptor here comes from a woman aged 25-40 years with Graves' ophthalmopathy.

This clonotype has just a few counts. The genes are TRBV9 and TRBJ2-2; no firm D call. Germline CDR1 SGDLS, CDR2 YYNGEE. V gave up 0 bases and J gave up 5 bases, with 17 bases separating them. The CDR3 spans 17 residues. The CDR3: CASSVVRNSPETGELFF. The CDR3, as DNA: TGTGCCAGCAGCGTAGTCCGTAACTCACCAGAAACCGGGGAGCTGTTTTTT.

This clonotype came up many times. V is TRBV20-1 and J is TRBJ1-1, with D unresolved. The CDR3 covers 11 residues. From germline, CDR1 is DFQATT and CDR2 SNEGSKA (reference sequence). Between the trimmed V and J ends, which lost 5 bases and 0 bases, there was a span of 4 bases. The CDR3 sequence is CSAELNTEAFF. CDR3 nucleotide sequence: TGCAGTGCTGAGCTGAACACTGAAGCTTTCTTT.

This clonotype was observed many times. This chain joins TRBV7-3 and TRBJ2-5; D is perhaps TRBD2 (6 bases). The germline V gene encodes CDR1 SGHTA and CDR2 FQGTGA. Trimming left V 1 base short and J 0 bases short, with 9 bases between. The CDR3 runs to 15 residues. The chain's CDR3 is CASSLMAGNQETQYF. As DNA, the CDR3 is TGTGCCAGCAGCTTAATGGCGGGGAACCAAGAGACCCAGTACTTC.

This clonotype was seen a few times. The chain recombines TRBV5-5 with TRBJ1-1; a weak D match, TRBD1 (5 bases). The CDR3 covers 12 residues. Germline V gene lookup returns CDR1 SGHKS and CDR2 YYEKEE (reference sequence). The V end was cut by 3 bases, the J end by 5 bases, with 8 bases between. CDR3 residues: CASSWDRTEAFF. As DNA, the CDR3 is TGTGCCAGCAGCTGGGACCGGACTGAAGCTTTCTTT.

This clonotype was seen only a few times. The chain uses TRBV28 and TRBJ2-3; the D gene is possibly TRBD2 (6 bases). The CDR3 extends over 14 amino acids. Germline CDR1 reads MDHEN; CDR2 reads SYDVKM. Trimming left V 3 bases short and J 5 bases short, with 12 bases between. CDR3 sequence reads: CASSLGGIGDTQYF. CDR3 coding DNA: TGTGCCAGCAGTTTGGGCGGGATAGGAGATACGCAGTATTTT.

This chain uses TRBV3-1 with TRBJ2-5, with 10 bases lining up with TRBD1. There are 14 residues in the CDR3. Germline V gives CDR1 LGHDT, CDR2 YNNKEL (reference sequence). Unmatched junction bases numbered 4, after V lost 5 bases and J lost 4 bases. The CDR3 sequence: CASSSRDRGETQYF. Here the CDR3 DNA reads TGTGCCAGCAGCTCCCGGGACAGGGGAGAGACCCAGTACTTC.

In its sample, this clonotype was seen many times. The rearrangement uses TRBV18 and TRBJ2-1; 13 bases match TRBD2. Germline CDR1 and CDR2: KGHSH and LQKENI. The ends lost 6 bases at V and 2 bases at J; junction bases unmatched: 7. The CDR3 spans 17 residues. The CDR3 DNA sequence: TGTGCCAGCTCGCCCTTACTAGCGGGAGGGACCTACAATGAGCAGTTCTTC. Translation: CASSPLLAGGTYNEQFF.

This clonotype was seen repeatedly, ten times or more. The chain carries TRBV30 and TRBJ1-2; D unclear. The CDR3 runs 13 residues. Trimming took 2 bases from V and 2 from J, leaving 9 bases between them. Germline V gives CDR1 GTSNPN, CDR2 SVGIG (reference sequence). The CDR3 is CAWSPGENYGYTF. DNA for the CDR3: TGTGCCTGGAGTCCAGGAGAGAACTATGGCTACACCTTC.

This chain connects TRBV28 to TRBJ2-5; D gene ambiguous. Trimming stripped 5 bases from V and 4 bases from J, with 8 bases between. There are 12 residues in the CDR3. Germline assignment: CDR1 MDHEN and CDR2 SYDVKM. The CDR3 DNA sequence: TGTGCCAGCAGTAGGTCAGTAGAGACCCAGTACTTC. Its translation is CASSRSVETQYF.

This clonotype showed up many times. The rearrangement joins TRBV20-1 to TRBJ1-1, with no clear D. The length of the CDR3 is 13 residues. The V and J ends lost 3 bases and 1 base respectively, with 9 bases between them. CDR1 and CDR2 (germline): DFQATT, SNEGSKA (reference sequence). Here the CDR3 DNA reads TGCAGTGCTAGTAGGGTTACGAACACTGAAGCTTTCTTT. It specifies CSASRVTNTEAFF.

In this sample, this clonotype turned up many times. The chain links TRBV7-9 to TRBJ2-7, with a weak D call TRBD2 (6 bases). Looked up from germline, CDR1 is SEHNR and CDR2 is FQNEAQ (reference sequence). The V end lost 5 bases, the J end lost 3 bases, and 14 bases lay between the germline ends. The CDR3 is 14 residues long. In DNA, the CDR3 is TGTGCCAGCAGCATCTCAGCCGGGAGCTACGAGCAGTACTTC. It is translated as CASSISAGSYEQYF.

The chain employs TRBV5-1 and TRBJ2-1; 8 positions agree with TRBD2. V was pared by 4 bases and J by 2 bases, with 14 bases of the junction left unmatched. CDR3 length: 18 amino acids. CDR1 and CDR2 from the germline V gene are SGHRS and YFSETQ. The CDR3 sequence is CASSRNAVAGIPYNEQFF. The DNA for the CDR3 is TGCGCCAGCAGCCGAAACGCCGTAGCGGGAATCCCCTACAATGAGCAGTTCTTC.

V and J are TRBV11-2 and TRBJ2-7; 12 bases fit TRBD2. The CDR3 is made up of 17 amino acids. Germline loops: CDR1 SGHAT, CDR2 FQNNGV. V gave up 6 bases and J gave up 7 bases; unmatched junction bases: 16. Written as DNA, the CDR3 is TGTGCCAGCAGGAACACGTGGACTAGCGGGAATTTGGGGGAGCAGTACTTC. This sequence encodes CASRNTWTSGNLGEQYF.

This clonotype was seen many times. The chain has TRBV28 and TRBJ2-2; 9 nucleotides align to TRBD2. CDR3 length: 15 amino acids. The germline CDR1 and CDR2 sequences are MDHEN and SYDVKM. Unmatched junction bases numbered 3, after V lost 1 base and J lost 6 bases. CDR3 protein: CASSLLAGVSGELFF. Here the CDR3 DNA reads TGTGCCAGCAGTTTATTAGCGGGAGTGTCCGGGGAGCTGTTTTTT.

J is TRBJ2-1 and V is TRBV6-2 or TRBV6-3; the match to TRBD2 covers 13 bases. This CDR3 contains 15 residues. J gave up 10 bases and V 6 bases, and 9 bases lay outside the gene matches. Germline assignment: CDR1 MNHEY and CDR2 SVGEGT. CDR3 coding DNA: TGTGCCAGCAGCCCCACTAGCGGGAGGGCCGAAGAGCAGTTCTTC. It codes for CASSPTSGRAEEQFF.

This clonotype was detected ten times or more. The CDR3 DNA is TGTGCCAGCAGCATCGGGGTCTCCTACAATGAGCAGTTCTTC. Its protein is CASSIGVSYNEQFF. This chain connects TRBV27 to TRBJ2-1, with D possibly being TRBD2 (5 bases). V was clipped by 6 bases and J by 0 bases, with 9 bases between them. From germline, CDR1 is MNHEY and CDR2 SMNVEV (reference sequence). There are 14 residues in the CDR3.

Many counts were recorded for this clonotype. DNA for the CDR3: TGTGCCAGCAGCTTATTGACGAACACTGAAGCTTTCTTT. This sequence encodes CASSLLTNTEAFF. The chain carries TRBV7-3 and TRBJ1-1; D is unresolved. The CDR3 is 13 amino acids. Germline V gives CDR1 SGHTA, CDR2 FQGTGA. V was pared by 2 bases and J by 1 base, with 5 bases between.

This clonotype showed up just a few times. The J gene is TRBJ1-6, the V gene TRBV6-2 or TRBV6-3; 9 nucleotides agree with TRBD1. This CDR3 contains 14 residues. V lost 5 bases and J lost 5; bases outside the gene matches: 1. Germline CDR1 MNHEY, CDR2 SVGEGT. CDR3 nucleotides: TGTGCCAGCAGTACAGGGGGCGATAATTCACCCCTCCACTTT. Its protein is CASSTGGDNSPLHF.

This clonotype was counted many times. The rearrangement links TRBV6-2 or TRBV6-3 to TRBJ1-5, with D unresolved. From germline, CDR1 is MNHEY and CDR2 SVGEGT. The CDR3 covers 16 residues. The V end was cut by 4 bases, the J end by 0 bases, with 13 bases between. CDR3 sequence reads: CASSSKGFYSNQPQHF. The CDR3 DNA follows: TGTGCCAGCAGTTCCAAGGGCTTTTATAGCAATCAGCCCCAGCATTTT.

The chain has TRBV20-1 and TRBJ2-3; D call uncertain. V lost 5 bases to trimming and J lost 4 bases, with 13 bases between them. This CDR3 region has 13 residues. Germline assignment: CDR1 DFQATT and CDR2 SNEGSKA (reference sequence). The CDR3 DNA follows: TGCAGTGCTGATCCAAGCGTCGCAGATACGCAGTATTTT. This sequence encodes CSADPSVADTQYF.

Ten or more counts support this clonotype. V usage is TRBV28 and J usage is TRBJ1-1; 7 bases are shared with TRBD1. With 5 bases clipped from V and 11 bases from J, the junction kept 23 bases outside the gene matches. This CDR3 has 17 amino acids. Germline V CDR1 and CDR2: MDHEN, SYDVKM. The CDR3 is CASSPGVLKGQPLRAFF. The CDR3 nucleotides are TGTGCCAGCAGTCCCGGTGTTCTCAAGGGACAGCCCCTGCGGGCTTTCTTT.

This clonotype has more than one count but fewer than ten. The rearrangement joins TRBV10-3 to TRBJ2-1; possible D gene TRBD2, 6 bases. CDR1 and CDR2 (germline): ENHRY, SYGVKD. The CDR3 length is 15 residues. V was clipped by 0 bases and J by 6 bases, with 12 bases between them. The chain's CDR3 is CAISESGEAGNEQFF. The CDR3 DNA reads TGTGCCATCAGTGAGTCGGGGGAGGCGGGCAATGAGCAGTTCTTC.

This clonotype was counted ten times or more. The chain has TRBV11-2 and TRBJ2-2, with a possible D match to TRBD2 (6 bases). The V gene's germline CDR1 is SGHAT and CDR2 FQNNGV. The ends were cut back, 5 bases at V and 2 bases at J, with 18 bases in the middle. There are 17 residues in the CDR3. The CDR3 DNA is TGTGCCAGCAGCCCCCCCCCCGTAGCGGAAAACACCGGGGAGCTGTTTTTT. Protein: CASSPPPVAENTGELFF.

This chain joins TRBV20-1 and TRBJ2-5; 10 bases fit TRBD2. V trimming: 5 bases; J trimming: 5 bases; junction bases outside the gene matches: 11. The length of the CDR3 is 15 residues. Germline V gives CDR1 DFQATT, CDR2 SNEGSKA (reference sequence). The CDR3 sequence is CSAGKAGGPGETQYF. The CDR3 DNA follows: TGCAGTGCTGGAAAAGCGGGAGGGCCTGGGGAGACCCAGTACTTC.

This clonotype was detected many times. J is TRBJ1-1 and V is TRBV4-2; D is possibly TRBD1 (5 bases). The V gene's germline CDR1 is LGHNA and CDR2 YNFKEQ. V was clipped by 0 bases and J by 4 bases, with 9 bases between them. There are 14 residues in the CDR3. The CDR3 sequence: CASSQDHGATEAFF. CDR3 DNA sequence: TGTGCCAGCAGCCAAGATCATGGGGCCACTGAAGCTTTCTTT.

This clonotype occurred many times. The V and J genes are TRBV28 and TRBJ1-2; 8 bases align to TRBD1. This CDR3 comprises 14 residues. Germline trimming cut 4 bases from V and 4 bases from J; bases unmatched to any gene: 5. Germline CDR1 reads MDHEN; CDR2 reads SYDVKM. The CDR3 reads CASSSGTGVYGYTF. The CDR3 DNA reads as TGTGCCAGCAGTTCCGGGACAGGCGTCTATGGCTACACCTTC.

This clonotype occurred many times. The chain has TRBV2 and TRBJ2-1, with D unclear. Germline loops: CDR1 SNHLY, CDR2 FYNNEI. Trimming removed 7 bases from V and 8 bases from J, with 21 bases in between. This CDR3 is 15 amino acids long. The CDR3 sequence: CASIPPFLGLDEQFF. The CDR3 DNA is TGTGCCAGCATCCCTCCCTTTCTGGGCCTCGATGAGCAGTTCTTC.